This T cell receptor (beta chain) was profiled in a study of blood T cell repertoires in COVID-19. Study details: Spain, Italy and the United States supplied samples that represented acute and convalescent COVID-19. Nucleic acid was either cDNA or gDNA, and it came from T cells, B-cell-depleted T cells, or PBMCs.

Authors' methods: Amplifying reference gene primers gave estimates of nucleated cell counts. Produced via immunoSEQ multiplex PCR; TCRdb's table is partial and in-frame only. Clonal size and the V and J genes are those of that table, whereas D and trimming came from the DNA. Among 200,000 to 300,000 clones listed, 70% to 90% were seen once. The CDR3 runs to 17 residues. Germline CDR1 reads SGHAT; CDR2 reads FQNNGV. V was pared by 5 bases and J by 0 bases, with 7 bases of the junction left unmatched. This clone was recorded a few times. Sample: peripheral blood. The clonotype originates from a man older than 75 with acute or convalescent COVID-19. The chain links TRBV11-2 to TRBJ2-2; TRBD1 matches 9 bases. CDR3 sequence (DNA): TGTGCCAGCAGCGGGACCACAGGGGGCGCGAACACCGGGGAGCTGTTTTTT. This sequence encodes CASSGTTGGANTGELFF.